This passage covers 17 T cell receptor beta chains from one sample sequenced in a study of shared clonotypes between healthy human individuals (dated by TCRdb to 2018 to 2021). Receptors were amplified or captured by the immunoSEQ multiplex PCR assay. TCRdb holds this immuneACCESS table with in-frame rearrangements only. Some clones are missing; in checked studies, unresolved V genes explain under half, and the rest has no known cause. The sample includes about 2 million clones, with about 95% observed a single time. The ten largest clonotypes hold more than 0.1% of the sample. Sequences were obtained from naive CD4+ T cells sorted from blood. The sample's cell subset or site label is to be understood as: CD45RA+ positively selected. These receptor sequences come from a man aged 18 to 29 in good health.

The V gene is TRBV5-1, the J gene TRBJ2-5, with a tentative D call TRBD1 (6 bases). CDR1 SGHRS and CDR2 YFSETQ come from the germline V gene. CDR3 length: 14 residues. Trimming pared 2 bases from V and 5 bases from J, leaving 13 bases between. CDR3 sequence reads: CASSLQGLLETQYF. CDR3 coding DNA: TGCGCCAGCAGCTTACAGGGCCTGCTGGAGACCCAGTACTTC.

The chain employs TRBV11-2 and TRBJ1-5; D not resolved. V was cut by 1 base and J by 4 bases, with 11 bases left in between. The CDR3 length is 15 residues. The germline gives CDR1 SGHAT, CDR2 FQNNGV. This chain's CDR3 is CASSLGKRANQPQHF. The CDR3 DNA sequence: TGTGCCAGCAGCTTAGGGAAGAGGGCAAATCAGCCCCAGCATTTT.

This chain uses TRBV2 with TRBJ1-2; 9 positions agree with TRBD1. Germline CDR1 reads SNHLY; CDR2 reads FYNNEI. This CDR3 comprises 16 residues. The J segment lost 0 bases and the V segment lost 5 bases, leaving 7 bases of the junction unmatched. Here the CDR3 reads CASSLDRGLANYGYTF. The CDR3 nucleotides are TGTGCCAGCAGTTTGGACAGGGGACTAGCTAACTATGGCTACACCTTC.

The J gene is TRBJ1-1, the V gene TRBV29-1; D remains ambiguous. Trimming stripped 2 bases from V and 4 bases from J, with 14 bases between. The germline V gene has CDR1 SQVTM and CDR2 ANQGSEA. The length of the CDR3 is 14 residues. CDR3 amino acids: CSVESNRVGTEAFF. The CDR3 region has the DNA TGCAGCGTTGAAAGTAACCGGGTCGGCACTGAAGCTTTCTTT.

CDR3 protein: CASSLPELHYEQYF. Written as DNA, the CDR3 is TGTGCCAGCAGCTTGCCGGAACTTCACTACGAGCAGTACTTC. The chain combines TRBV5-6 with TRBJ2-7; no clear D gene. Germline V gene data show CDR1 as SGHDT and CDR2 as YYEEEE. V lost 1 base and J lost 3, with 11 bases in between. This CDR3 has 14 residues.

The CDR3 reads CARSLSVGTSFSYEQYF. The CDR3 bases are TGTGCCAGAAGCCTTAGTGTCGGGACATCTTTCTCCTACGAGCAGTACTTC. The chain recombines TRBV5-3 with TRBJ2-7; the D gene is possibly TRBD1 (6 bases). TRBV5-3 is an ORF, and what it does is uncertain. CDR3 length equals 17 residues. V lost 4 bases to trimming and J lost 0 bases, with 20 bases between them.

The chain couples TRBV2 to TRBJ2-3, with 8 bases fitting TRBD2. Germline V gene sequence: CDR1 SNHLY, CDR2 FYNNEI. The CDR3 extends over 14 amino acids. With 7 bases clipped from V and 3 bases from J, the junction kept 6 bases outside the gene matches. CDR3 nucleotide sequence: TGTGCCAGCAAAGCGGGACTAGAGACAGATACGCAGTATTTT. This codes for CASKAGLETDTQYF.

As concerns this clone: The same CDR3 also results from other DNA sequences found in this sample. This chain joins TRBV30 and TRBJ1-5; 9 bases agree with TRBD1. The CDR3 extends over 14 amino acids. With 1 base clipped from V and 4 bases from J, the junction kept 2 bases outside the gene matches. Germline CDR1 GTSNPN, CDR2 SVGIG (reference sequence). CDR3 DNA: TGTGCCTGGAGTGGAGGACAGGGGAATCAGCCCCAGCATTTT. Amino acids: CAWSGGQGNQPQHF.

This clone was counted a single time. V is TRBV10-3 and J is TRBJ2-7; no definite D call. The CDR3 is 13 amino acids. V was clipped by 10 bases and J by 1 base, with 14 bases between them. Germline CDR1 ENHRY, CDR2 SYGVKD. The CDR3 sequence is CATQGPVSYEQYF. CDR3 sequence (DNA): TGTGCCACCCAAGGACCGGTGTCCTACGAGCAGTACTTC.

The chain has TRBV7-9 and TRBJ1-1, with 8 bases fitting TRBD1. The CDR3 runs 15 residues. Germline CDR1 reads SEHNR; CDR2 reads FQNEAQ (reference sequence). V trimming: 5 bases; J trimming: 6 bases; junction bases outside the gene matches: 11. CDR3 nucleotides: TGTGCCAGCAGCGGGAGGACAGGGAAAAGGGCTGAAGCTTTCTTT. Its translation: CASSGRTGKRAEAFF.

This sequence joins TRBV5-1 and TRBJ2-6; D is unresolved. Germline CDR1 SGHRS, CDR2 YFSETQ. CDR3 length equals 16 residues. The ends were cut back, 0 bases at V and 0 bases at J, with 7 bases in the middle. The CDR3 region has the DNA TGCGCCAGCAGCTTGGAGCCGAGCTCTGGGGCCAACGTCCTGACTTTC. Amino acids: CASSLEPSSGANVLTF.

The CDR3 nucleotides are TGCAGCGTTGGGGACAGGGGGGTCGTCTACGAGCAGTACTTC. This codes for CSVGDRGVVYEQYF. The chain links TRBV29-1 to TRBJ2-7, with 11 bases lining up with TRBD1. Trimming took 4 bases from V and 3 from J; bases not matched to a gene: 5. CDR1 and CDR2 from the germline V gene are SQVTM and ANQGSEA. The CDR3 has 14 amino acids.

V usage is TRBV7-2 and J usage is TRBJ2-7; 9 nucleotides match TRBD2. Trimming at V came to 4 bases and at J to 7 bases, leaving 11 bases not matched to a gene. The germline V gene encodes CDR1 SGHTA and CDR2 FQGNSA. The CDR3 length is 15 residues. CDR3 amino acids: CASSSIAGVAVEQYF. The CDR3 region has the DNA TGTGCCAGCAGCTCCATAGCGGGAGTTGCGGTTGAGCAGTACTTC.

This clone showed up just once. DNA for the CDR3: TGTGCCAGCAGCTACCAGGGGGCAGAGACCCAGTACTTC. Amino acids: CASSYQGAETQYF. The V and J genes are TRBV7-8 and TRBJ2-5, with 8 bases aligning to TRBD1. Losses at the gene ends were 4 bases for V and 4 bases for J; bases not matched to a gene: 2. CDR3 length equals 13 residues. Germline V gives CDR1 SGHVS, CDR2 FQNEAQ.

This chain uses TRBV6-1 with TRBJ2-2, with D perhaps assigned TRBD1 or TRBD2 (6 bases each). CDR1 and CDR2 from the germline V gene are MNHNS and SASEGT. V lost 1 base, J lost 6 bases, and 18 bases lay in between. The CDR3 consists of 17 residues. The CDR3 sequence: CASSEVGGRGRAGELFF. CDR3 nucleotide sequence: TGTGCCAGCAGTGAAGTAGGGGGTCGGGGGCGAGCCGGGGAGCTGTTTTTT.

The CDR3 sequence: CASSASGGPSSYNEQFF. CDR3 sequence (DNA): TGTGCCAGCAGCGCATCAGGGGGGCCGAGCTCCTACAATGAGCAGTTCTTC. This chain connects TRBV7-9 to TRBJ2-1, with D perhaps TRBD1 (7 bases). The CDR3 runs 17 residues. Between the trimmed V and J ends, which lost 5 bases and 0 bases, there was a span of 17 bases. Germline CDR1 is SEHNR and CDR2 is FQNEAQ (reference sequence).

For this clone: Other DNA variants within this sample encode the same CDR3. This chain connects TRBV6-5 to TRBJ2-7, with D uncertain. There are 14 residues in the CDR3. From germline, CDR1 is MNHEY and CDR2 SVGAGI. The V gene lost 0 bases and the J gene lost 1 base, with 7 bases spanning the gap. The CDR3 loop reads CASSYSSRSYEQYF. The CDR3 DNA reads TGTGCCAGCAGTTACTCTTCCAGGTCCTACGAGCAGTACTTC.